This T cell receptor (beta chain) is from a study of CD8 T cells in ankylosing spondylitis. Using its own MiXCR run on the 5' RACE reads, TCRdb lists one record per CDR3 protein. The sample contains under 950,000 distinct CDR3 sequences, around a fifth of which appear only once. Study findings and constraints: Disease-linked clones bore a CD8+ phenotype, appearing relatively rarely in peripheral blood. It appeared that ankylosing spondylitis blood was characterized by a TCR beta motif of roughly 8 highly homologous variants. Reports say disease-linked clones showed up significantly more in matched ankylosing spondylitis synovial fluid.

This clonotype was observed a few times. Its specificity is not known. This CDR3 region has 14 residues. Germline V gene lookup returns CDR1 DFQATT and CDR2 SNEGSKA (reference sequence). The germline V and J ends were trimmed by 5 bases and 3 bases, with 13 bases remaining between them. The TCR was taken from a male donor with ankylosing spondylitis. The J gene is TRBJ1-4, the V gene TRBV20-1; D possibly corresponds to TRBD1 (6 bases). What was sequenced was blood, either unsorted or a sorted T cell fraction (not recorded which). The CDR3 nucleotides are TGCAGTGCTCCGAGGGGGGCGGCTAATGAAAAACTGTTTTTT. It is translated as CSAPRGAANEKLFF.